One sample yielded the 5 T cell receptor beta chains listed below, sequenced in a study of Ad26.COV2.S vaccination and SARS-CoV-2 variants. Treatment defined: 19 received Ad26.COV2.S at low or high dose, single or two shots; 5 received placebo; per-sample allocation not given. Collection of samples fell on day 63 after the first vaccine or placebo injection. TCRdb's table, derived via immunoSEQ multiplex PCR, lists solely in-frame clones and lacks some. Among hundreds of thousands of clones listed, about 89% were seen once. Material: peripheral blood, obtained in a trial of Ad26.COV2.S vaccine versus placebo. These receptors originate from a person aged 18-65 years who received the Ad26.COV2.S COVID-19 vaccine or a placebo.

The chain links TRBV5-6 to TRBJ2-5; 11 bases line up with TRBD2. The J segment lost 1 base and the V segment lost 1 base, leaving 3 bases of the junction unmatched. CDR1 and CDR2 from the germline V gene are SGHDT and YYEEEE. The CDR3 contains 16 residues. In DNA form, the CDR3 reads TGTGCCAGCAGCTTGCGGACTAGCGGGCCCCAAGAGACCCAGTACTTC. Its protein product is CASSLRTSGPQETQYF.

This rearrangement joins TRBV5-1 to TRBJ1-1; 7 bases are a match to TRBD1. After removal of 3 bases from V and 4 bases from J, the junction contained 6 bases not matched to a gene. CDR1 and CDR2 from the germline V gene are SGHRS and YFSETQ. The CDR3 extends over 14 amino acids. Written as DNA, the CDR3 is TGCGCCAGCAGCTCACCGTCAGGGGGCACTGAAGCTTTCTTT. It is translated as CASSSPSGGTEAFF.

The chain is built from TRBV4-3 and TRBJ2-7; 14 nucleotides line up with TRBD2. There are 15 residues in the CDR3. Trimming took 3 bases from V and 5 from J; bases not matched to a gene: 3. Germline-derived CDR1 and CDR2 are LGHNA and YSLEER. This CDR3 is CASSQGLAGANEQYF. CDR3 DNA: TGCGCCAGCAGCCAGGGACTAGCGGGGGCTAACGAGCAGTACTTC.

J is TRBJ1-5 and V is TRBV6-5; 8 bases agree with TRBD1. The CDR3 runs to 13 residues. Germline CDR1 MNHEY, CDR2 SVGAGI. With 10 bases clipped from V and 7 bases from J, the junction kept 9 bases outside the gene matches. This chain's CDR3 is CATVGTGEQPQHF. CDR3 sequence (DNA): TGTGCCACCGTTGGGACAGGAGAGCAGCCCCAGCATTTT.

The V gene is TRBV7-9, the J gene TRBJ2-7; 11 bases agree with TRBD1. The CDR3 is 14 residues long. J lost 6 bases, V lost 5 bases, and 6 bases had no gene match. Germline values: CDR1 SEHNR, CDR2 FQNEAQ (reference sequence). CDR3 bases: TGTGCCAGCAGCCCCGGACAGGGGGCGGGCGAGCAGTACTTC. Encoded protein: CASSPGQGAGEQYF. Full variable domain (missing parts from reference TRBV7-9 and TRBJ2-7): DTGVSQNPRHKITKRGQNVTFRCDPISEHNRLYWYRQTLGQGPEFLTYFQNEAQLEKSRLLSDRFSAERPKGSFSTLEIQRTEQGDSAMYLCASSPGQGAGEQYFGPGTRLTVT.